The 9 T cell receptor beta chains presented below share a single source sample, sequenced in a study of identical twins. Each CDR3 protein gets one entry after TCRdb re-called the 5' RACE reads with MiXCR. The sample carries about 260,000 distinct CDR3 sequences, 5.5% to 7% recorded once. Separately, the same data were catalogued under a study of yellow fever vaccine responses in identical twins.

Specimen: memory (CD45RO+) T cells sorted from blood. The receptor set was obtained from a woman aged 18-29 years in good health.

This clonotype was observed at least ten times. This sequence joins TRBV12-3 or TRBV12-4 and TRBJ1-1, with unresolved D. V was shortened by 4 bases and J by 11 bases, with 14 bases between the two germline ends. This CDR3 is built from 12 residues. CDR3: CASSSPHLEAFF. For the CDR3, the DNA is TGTGCCAGCAGTTCACCACACCTAGAGGCTTTCTTT.

The sample holds many counts of this clonotype. The J gene is TRBJ1-3, the V gene TRBV5-1, with 9 bases that match TRBD1. The junction had 4 bases not matched to a gene; V was cut back by 4 bases and J by 2 bases. This CDR3 has 15 amino acids. Germline CDR1 SGHRS, CDR2 YFSETQ. The CDR3 protein is CASSPGQGPGNTIYF. The CDR3 DNA sequence: TGCGCCAGCAGCCCGGGACAGGGTCCTGGAAACACCATATATTTT.

This clonotype came up many times. V and J are TRBV28 and TRBJ2-1; 8 bases align to TRBD2. Germline-derived CDR1 and CDR2 are MDHEN and SYDVKM. The CDR3 is 12 residues long. The junction had 3 bases not matched to a gene; V was cut back by 4 bases and J by 10 bases. The CDR3 loop reads CASSSGGQEQFF. CDR3 in DNA: TGTGCCAGCAGTTCGGGGGGGCAGGAGCAGTTCTTC.

This clonotype was counted ten times or more. This chain uses TRBV7-2 with TRBJ2-5; the match to TRBD1 covers 8 bases. This CDR3 is 15 amino acids long. Germline lookup yields CDR1 SGHTA and CDR2 FQGNSA. The V and J ends lost 5 bases and 2 bases, in that order; junction bases with no gene match: 7. Here the CDR3 DNA reads TGTGCCAGCAGCACAAGACAGGGGCGACAAGAGACCCAGTACTTC. Its protein product is CASSTRQGRQETQYF.

The rearrangement links TRBV5-1 to TRBJ1-2; 8 positions agree with TRBD1. Germline-derived CDR1 and CDR2 are SGHRS and YFSETQ. There are 14 residues in the CDR3. Trimming took 3 bases from V and 2 from J; bases not matched to a gene: 3. The CDR3 is CASSSTGGNYGYTF. DNA of the CDR3: TGCGCCAGCAGCTCCACAGGGGGGAACTATGGCTACACCTTC. The variable domain in full, with the rest retrieved from reference TRBV5-1 and TRBJ1-2, is KAGVTQTPRYLIKTRGQQVTLSCSPISGHRSVSWYQQTPGQGLQFLFEYFSETQRNKGNFPGRFSGRQFSNSRSEMNVSTLELGDSALYLCASSSTGGNYGYTFGSGTRLTVV.

This clonotype came up many times. The V gene is TRBV11-1, the J gene TRBJ2-2; 7 bases line up with TRBD1. Trimming at V came to 4 bases and at J to 2 bases, leaving 13 bases not matched to a gene. The CDR3 extends over 18 amino acids. CDR1 and CDR2 (germline): SGHAT, FQDESV (reference sequence). The CDR3 nucleotides read TGTGCCAGCAGCTCCGGGTTTATTGGGACAGTAAACACCGGGGAGCTGTTTTTT. Encoded protein: CASSSGFIGTVNTGELFF.

Only a few counts were recorded for this clonotype. V usage is TRBV7-2 and J usage is TRBJ1-5, with D uncertain. Germline V gene sequence: CDR1 SGHTA, CDR2 FQGNSA. V lost 5 bases and J 4 bases, leaving 12 bases between the germline ends. There are 14 residues in the CDR3. The CDR3 DNA reads as TGTGCCAGCAGCCCACAGTACTTTAATCAGCCCCAGCATTTT. Its translation: CASSPQYFNQPQHF. Supplemented by reference TRBV7-2 and TRBJ1-5, the full variable domain reads GAGVSQSPSNKVTEKGKDVELRCDPISGHTALYWYRQSLGQGLEFLIYFQGNSAPDKSGLPSDRFSAERTGGSVSTLTIQRTQQEDSAVYLCASSPQYFNQPQHFGDGTRLSIL.

This clonotype showed up just a few times. This sequence joins TRBV11-2 and TRBJ2-1, with D possibly being TRBD2 (5 bases). V lost 5 bases and J 3 bases, leaving 14 bases between the germline ends. This CDR3 has 15 amino acids. Germline-derived CDR1 and CDR2 are SGHAT and FQNNGV. Written as DNA, the CDR3 is TGTGCCAGCAGCACCCGTGGGGAGAGCTACAATGAGCAGTTCTTC. This translates into CASSTRGESYNEQFF. Full variable domain (remainder filled in from reference TRBV11-2 and TRBJ2-1): EAGVAQSPRYKIIEKRQSVAFWCNPISGHATLYWYQQILGQGPKLLIQFQNNGVVDDSQLPKDRFSAERLKGVDSTLKIQPAKLEDSAVYLCASSTRGESYNEQFFGPGTRLTVL.

Many counts were recorded for this clonotype. This chain uses TRBV10-3 with TRBJ1-3; D gene uncertain. V was clipped by 0 bases and J by 0 bases, with 9 bases between them. The CDR3 is 16 amino acids. The V gene's germline CDR1 is ENHRY and CDR2 SYGVKD. The CDR3 sequence is CAISESSVGSGNTIYF. CDR3 sequence (DNA): TGTGCCATCAGTGAGTCCAGTGTCGGCTCTGGAAACACCATATATTTT.